Listed here is a single TCR beta chain. The antigen remains undetermined. TCRdb processed the 5' RACE reads again and assigns one entry to each CDR3 protein, with no DNA. The sample spans roughly 300,000 distinct CDR3 sequences; the ten largest clones claim 4% to 5%. The sample originates from a study of T cells expressing NK-cell markers. About the research overall: Investigators obtained TCR beta repertoires from sorted CD3+CD56+NKG2C+, CD3+CD56+NKG2C- and CD3+CD56-NKG2C+ T cells. Study-wide results and limits: Of the CD8+ T cell pool in about 6 donors, roughly 1.0-7.5% was accounted for by dominant NKG2C+ clonotypes.

Germline CDR1 reads DFQATT; CDR2 reads SNEGSKA (reference sequence). This CDR3 region has 16 residues. The TCR was taken from a woman aged 18-70 years in good health. The sample was blood T cells: a sorted CD56 or NKG2C T cell subset, CD4+ or CD8+ T cells, or bulk PBMC T cells (not recorded which). The V call is TRBV20-1, the J call TRBJ2-5; the D gene TCRdb calls, TRBD2, cannot be checked with no DNA. The CDR3 loop reads CSARTWASGGLETQYF.